This T cell receptor (beta chain) was obtained from a study of cytomegalovirus exposure and HLA in healthy donors. Study-level results: Later analysis identified several of the most significant clusters that appeared linked to common viral pathogens. Researchers reported from a later analysis that most CMV-associated TCR beta chains appeared HLA-restricted. In a later analysis, at a false discovery rate of 0.05, 16,951 TCR beta sequences were associated with HLA alleles.

It was with 60 Vbeta and 13 Jbeta primers that the PCR ran. Some clones are missing from TCRdb's copy, which holds only in-frame ones; the method was immunoSEQ multiplex PCR. The table lists 96,000 or so clones, with 4.5% to 6.5% in the top ten. Worth noting for this clone: The antigen is not known.

V trimming: 3 bases; J trimming: 4 bases; junction bases outside the gene matches: 14. In germline, CDR1 is LNHDA, CDR2 SQIVND (reference sequence). The CDR3 is 19 amino acids. This sequence was found in a girl aged 5 to 17 in good health and CMV-seropositive. The sample consisted of PBMCs. This chain links TRBV19 with TRBJ2-1; 11 bases agree with TRBD2. CDR3 residues: CASSIGVLAGVAGYNEQFF. In DNA, the CDR3 is TGTGCCAGTAGTATCGGTGTACTAGCGGGGGTCGCGGGATACAATGAGCAGTTCTTC.